A single T cell receptor beta chain is shown here with its context. Its recognized antigen is unknown. An end of the junction differs from the germline gene, which may be a read error. The record originates from a study of intratumoral heterogeneity in liver cancer. Study-level background: In the full cohort of around 13 patients, the median age was roughly 58 years and the majority of patients were male. RNA-seq, DNA sequencing, TCR-seq and SNP array data from multiple regions of hepatocellular carcinoma specimens were combined in the study to investigate intratumor heterogeneity. A total of 71 multiregional samples from about 14 HCC patients, consisting of 50 to 55 tumoral and around 20 adjacent nontumoral regions, were included in the overall cohort.

TCR beta chain CDR3 regions were sequenced from genomic DNA using the immunoSEQ assay. Rearranged VDJ segments were amplified with primers that anneal to V and J segments. Per the source publication's procedure: Clonality and richness metrics were computed with the ImmunoSeq Analyzer software. Fisher's exact test, supplemented by a beta-binomial method for added stringency, was applied to identify differentially abundant clones between regions. In its TCRdb copy, this immuneACCESS table keeps in-frame sequences only and misses some clones. Where compared with another copy, unresolved V genes explain less than half of these, and the others have no known cause. Clone size and V and J calls were adopted from that table, with D and trimming inferred from the DNA. In this sample the table shows about 20,000 clones, approximately 73% of which occur a single time. The ten largest account for approximately 18% of the sample.

Every patient had early-stage hepatocellular carcinoma and went to surgical resection without receiving any prior therapy. Sampled areas lacked macroscopic evidence of necrosis or hemorrhage. Multiple regions from two patients were subjected to TCR sequencing (ImmunoSeq). Each frozen resection tissue sample was taken at least 1 cm away from every other sample. The N label marked samples taken from nontumoral liver tissue adjacent to the tumor. Genomic DNA was isolated from bulk tissue with the DNeasy blood and tissue kit. Findings and caveats that apply to the study as a whole: Limitations acknowledged by the authors included a relatively low number of patients and under-sampled representation of tumor-infiltrating lymphocytes.

The receptor's source is a woman aged 70-85 years with hepatocellular carcinoma. Source: tumor-adjacent normal tissue, taken before any cancer treatment.

The encoded CDR3 is CAWTSETSSSF. The sequence in DNA is TGTGCCTGGACTTCGGAGACTTCGTCTTCCTTC. Recombination linked TRBV30 to TRBJ1-2; no D gene call is confident. CDR1 and CDR2 were assigned from the germline V gene (reference sequence) as GTSNPN and SVGIG. Its CDR3 holds 11 amino acids, cysteine through phenylalanine. The retained sequence is limited to the CDR3, 33 bases, with the frame set at the first base.